Presented here are 27 T cell receptor beta chains from one specimen sequenced in a study of T cells expressing NK-cell markers. TCRdb reprocessed the 5' RACE reads and keeps a single row for each CDR3 protein, giving no DNA. The table gives some 120,000 distinct CDR3 sequences; the top ten clones make up 18% of it. The specimen sequenced was blood T cells: a sorted CD56 or NKG2C T cell subset, CD4+ or CD8+ T cells, or bulk PBMC T cells (not recorded which). Every receptor here comes from a woman between 18 and 70 years old in good health.

The genes are TRBV4-3 and TRBJ2-3; TCRdb names TRBD1, which stays unverified in the absence of DNA. Per the germline V gene, CDR1 is LGHNA and CDR2 is YSLEER. There are 14 residues in the CDR3. The CDR3 sequence: CASSQDNPGDTQYF.

V gene TRBV20-1 combines with J gene TRBJ2-1; TCRdb gives TRBD2 as the D gene, but with no DNA this cannot be confirmed. Germline loops: CDR1 DFQATT, CDR2 SNEGSKA (reference sequence). The CDR3 is made up of 15 amino acids. This CDR3 reads CSARLSGFSYNEQFF.

The V call is TRBV12-3 or TRBV12-4, the J call TRBJ2-1; TCRdb designates TRBD1, a call that cannot be tested without DNA. The CDR3 has 13 amino acids. CDR3 amino acids: CASSLGGGNEQFF.

The rearrangement joins TRBV18 to TRBJ2-1; without DNA, the TCRdb call of TRBD2 cannot be checked. Germline assignment: CDR1 KGHSH and CDR2 LQKENI. CDR3 length: 13 amino acids. This CDR3 reads CASSLSGGHEQFF.

This sequence joins TRBV5-5 and TRBJ2-5; TCRdb's D call, TRBD2, is unchecked because there is no DNA. This CDR3 spans 16 amino acids. Germline V gives CDR1 SGHKS, CDR2 YYEKEE (reference sequence). This chain's CDR3 is CASSLGLAGGQETQYF.

This sequence joins TRBV13 and TRBJ2-5. The CDR3 covers 16 residues. CDR1 is PRHDT, CDR2 FYEKMQ, per germline (reference sequence). CDR3 sequence reads: CASSLGLSVGPETQYF.

The CDR3: CASSLWQGNGEQFF. The chain combines TRBV28 with TRBJ2-1; no DNA is available, so the TRBD1 call from TCRdb remains unchecked. The germline CDR1 and CDR2 sequences are MDHEN and SYDVKM. This CDR3 contains 14 residues. Full variable domain (outside the CDR3, taken from reference TRBV28 and TRBJ2-1): DVKVTQSSRYLVKRTGEKVFLECVQDMDHENMFWYRQDPGLGLRLIYFSYDVKMKEKGDIPEGYSVSREKKERFSLILESASTNQTSMYLCASSLWQGNGEQFFGPGTRLTVL.

This chain connects TRBV29-1 to TRBJ2-2; TCRdb's D gene call, TRBD1, goes unchecked for lack of DNA. The CDR3 totals 18 residues. Germline lookup yields CDR1 SQVTM and CDR2 ANQGSEA. This CDR3 is CSVEGESGGTMNTGELFF.

J is TRBJ1-4 and V is TRBV9. The CDR3 has 16 amino acids. CDR1 is SGDLS and CDR2 is YYNGEE in the germline V gene. CDR3 sequence: CASSVEPVMRAEKLFF. Variable domain in full (rest from reference TRBV9 and TRBJ1-4): DSGVTQTPKHLITATGQRVTLRCSPRSGDLSVYWYQQSLDQGLQFLIQYYNGEERAKGNILERFSAQQFPDLHSELNLSSLELGDSALYFCASSVEPVMRAEKLFFGSGTQLSVL.

The gene calls are TRBV18 and TRBJ2-7; no DNA is available, so the TRBD2 call from TCRdb remains unchecked. CDR1 is KGHSH, CDR2 LQKENI, per germline. The CDR3 spans 15 residues. This CDR3 is CASSPPNSGLYEQYF.

The chain employs TRBV29-1 and TRBJ2-7; the D call from TCRdb, TRBD1, cannot be confirmed without DNA. This CDR3 has 12 residues. Germline CDR1 reads SQVTM; CDR2 reads ANQGSEA. The CDR3 sequence: CGVEGPASEQYF.

V usage is TRBV11-2 and J usage is TRBJ1-1; TCRdb's assignment of TRBD1 cannot be checked, as there is no DNA. CDR1 and CDR2 (germline): SGHAT, FQNNGV. This CDR3 contains 14 residues. CDR3 residues: CASSFVGANTEAFF.

The V gene is TRBV7-8, the J gene TRBJ2-3. Germline-derived CDR1 and CDR2 are SGHVS and FQNEAQ. This CDR3 spans 15 amino acids. The chain's CDR3 is CASSLTGTWVDTQYF.

J is TRBJ2-1 and V is TRBV7-6; with no DNA, the TCRdb D assignment of TRBD2 cannot be verified. Germline CDR1 SGHVS, CDR2 FNYEAQ. This CDR3 is 15 amino acids long. The CDR3 loop reads CASSHRLAGVDEQFF.

CDR3 sequence: CASSLALAGGSQETQYF. J is TRBJ2-5 and V is TRBV7-2; with no DNA, the TCRdb D assignment of TRBD2 cannot be verified. The CDR3 loop spans 17 amino acids. Germline values: CDR1 SGHTA, CDR2 FQGNSA.

V gene TRBV24-1 combines with J gene TRBJ2-3; absent DNA, TCRdb's TRBD1 call cannot be checked. The CDR3 covers 17 residues. The V gene's germline CDR1 is KGHDR and CDR2 SFDVKD. CDR3 amino acids: CATSDIPGQGSTDTQYF.

This sequence joins TRBV5-8 and TRBJ1-2. Germline V gene sequence: CDR1 SGHTS, CDR2 YDEGEE. The CDR3 is made up of 14 amino acids. The CDR3: CASSLPQRSYGYTF.

This rearrangement joins TRBV12-3 or TRBV12-4 to TRBJ1-1; TCRdb lists TRBD1, though no DNA is available to test this call. The CDR3 sequence is 17 residues long. This CDR3 reads CASSFPPGSALNTEAFF.

V and J are TRBV19 and TRBJ1-1; TCRdb lists TRBD1, though no DNA is available to test this call. Germline CDR1 is LNHDA and CDR2 is SQIVND (reference sequence). The CDR3 loop spans 15 amino acids. The CDR3 reads CASSPRTGGNTEAFF.

This chain links TRBV4-3 with TRBJ2-1; TCRdb selects TRBD2, and the lack of DNA leaves this call unchecked. From germline, CDR1 is LGHNA and CDR2 YSLEER. The CDR3 runs to 15 residues. The CDR3 loop is CASSPGTSVNNEQFF.

The J gene is TRBJ2-1, the V gene TRBV5-1. The CDR3 totals 13 residues. From germline, CDR1 is SGHRS and CDR2 YFSETQ. CDR3 region: CASSLGQNPEQFF.

This chain connects TRBV20-1 to TRBJ2-7. The CDR3 consists of 12 residues. Germline V gene sequence: CDR1 DFQATT, CDR2 SNEGSKA (reference sequence). The CDR3 reads CSAGDLDYEQYF.

This chain joins TRBV12-3 or TRBV12-4 and TRBJ2-7; TCRdb lists TRBD2, though no DNA is available to test this call. This CDR3 is 13 amino acids long. The CDR3 region is CASRGLQGGEQYF.

The V and J genes are TRBV4-2 and TRBJ2-5; the TCRdb D gene call, TRBD1, has no DNA to confirm it. The CDR3 length is 14 residues. CDR1 and CDR2 from the germline V gene are LGHNA and YNFKEQ. CDR3 residues: CASSQVTGGETQYF.

This chain uses TRBV19 with TRBJ1-1; lacking DNA, the TRBD1 call made by TCRdb goes unchecked. The length of the CDR3 is 11 residues. Germline lookup yields CDR1 LNHDA and CDR2 SQIVND (reference sequence). CDR3 amino acids: CASSPGPEAFF.

The rearrangement links TRBV5-1 to TRBJ2-1; there is no DNA to check the TCRdb D call of TRBD2. This CDR3 region has 15 residues. Per germline, CDR1 SGHRS and CDR2 YFSETQ. The CDR3 here is CASSGTGTSGGEQFF. Full variable domain (remainder filled in from reference TRBV5-1 and TRBJ2-1): KAGVTQTPRYLIKTRGQQVTLSCSPISGHRSVSWYQQTPGQGLQFLFEYFSETQRNKGNFPGRFSGRQFSNSRSEMNVSTLELGDSALYLCASSGTGTSGGEQFFGPGTRLTVL.

The chain has TRBV6-1 and TRBJ2-5; the D call from TCRdb, TRBD1, cannot be confirmed without DNA. The CDR3 runs to 13 residues. Looked up from germline, CDR1 is MNHNS and CDR2 is SASEGT. CDR3 sequence: CASGAAVLETQYF.